This TCR beta chain was captured in a study of blood T cell repertoires in COVID-19 (dated by TCRdb to 2018 to 2020). About the study as a whole: Collaborator samples came from the United States, Italy and Spain and covered acute and convalescent phases of COVID-19. The material from the prospective study consisted of cDNA or gDNA derived from T cells, B-cell-depleted T cells, or PBMCs. The repertoires were released in a freely available public database meant as a resource for research on the immune response to SARS-CoV-2. Nearly every sample came with metadata listing a de-identified subject ID, COVID-19 status, age in years and sex. The samples were drawn from the first 160 participants of the ongoing ImmuneRACE study and from 950 to 1,500 subjects provided by 6 global collaborators. Where available, HLA class I and class II types were obtained from metadata supplied by the sample provider rather than from assay-based typing. Deeply sampled blood TCRbeta repertoires from subjects exposed to, actively infected with, or recovered from COVID-19 were included in the dataset.

Beyond this particular receptor, the publication reports: How much clinical and demographic metadata was included differed by source and by participant, and the metadata was provided uncurated.

In the prospective study, participants were roughly 18 to 95 years old, resided in around 25 geographic areas of the United States, and were enrolled through a virtual design. In the prospective study, participants were assigned to cohorts based on the clinical history participants reported in a screening survey and a study questionnaire. Recovered participants in ImmuneRACE Cohort 3 were defined by two consecutive negative NP/OP PCR tests, clearance by a healthcare professional, or resolution of symptoms. Each participant in the prospective study had whole blood, serum and a nasopharyngeal or oropharyngeal swab collected by mobile phlebotomists. Over a roughly 2-month period, participants in the prospective study had the option of providing additional blood draws and questionnaires. Prospective study blood samples were shipped either frozen or at room temperature before DNA extraction. The immunoSEQ Assay, a bias-controlled multiplex PCR, was used to amplify TCRbeta CDR3 regions from genomic DNA. Turning to the authors' computational methods: Nucleated cell counts per sample were estimated from amplification of reference gene primers within the assay. To quantify the absolute abundance of each unique TCRbeta CDR3 rearrangement, sequence reads were collapsed and filtered. For each sample, productive Simpson clonality was calculated as the square root of Simpson's diversity index across productive rearrangements. This is the immuneACCESS table as TCRdb keeps it, with only in-frame sequences that have V and J called. A part of the clones is gone; compared with another copy, unresolved V genes explain less than half, and the rest is unexplained. V and J calls and clone size are given by that table; D and trimming were obtained from the DNA. The sample contains 450,000 to 500,000 clones, approximately 91% of them found a single time. 8% to 9.5% of the sample belongs to the ten largest clones.

Worth noting for this clone: The target of this receptor is not known. Per-base qualities were not stored, and no clone one base away is much larger.

This clonotype originated in a woman aged 55 to 70 who had recovered from COVID-19. The source material was PBMCs or T cells enriched from blood (not recorded which).

The DNA reads as follows: TGCGCCACCATCCCAGGGGGCGGAAGATCTAATGAAAAACTGTTTTTT. Its translation reads: CATIPGGGRSNEKLFF. The chain links TRBV10-1 with TRBJ1-4; TRBD1 matches 8 bases in the middle. The CDR3 goes from the cysteine to the phenylalanine over 16 residues. Only CDR3 DNA remains: 48 bases, in frame from the first base. The germline V gene (reference sequence) specifies WNHNN as CDR1 and SYGVQD as CDR2. V lost 10 bases and J lost 3 bases, and the count of bases not matched to a germline gene is 13.